This TCR beta chain was sequenced in a study of post-analysis software for immune sequencing data. Overall study findings and caveats: Five or six TRBV segments, TRBV5-6, TRBV5-1 and TRBV20-1 among them, were found more frequent in patients than controls.

Trimming cost V 2 bases and J 11 bases; bases outside gene matches: 16. Germline V CDR1 and CDR2: SGHVS, FQNEAQ. The CDR3 totals 16 residues. Unique molecular identifiers had been added to the TCR beta cDNA libraries. TCRdb re-derived calls from the PCR reads in MiXCR, one entry per CDR3 protein. The sample includes around 770,000 distinct CDR3 sequences, about half of them seen just once. Remarks on this clonotype: Its antigen is still unknown.

The rearrangement uses TRBV7-8 and TRBJ2-5; TRBD1 agrees at 8 bases. The source material was blood. The clonotype was recovered from a girl under 18 with multiple sclerosis. CDR3 amino acids: CASSLNSGQGLNEQYF. Written as DNA, the CDR3 is TGTGCCAGCAGCTTAAACTCCGGACAGGGCCTCAATGAGCAGTACTTC.